This entry concerns a single TCR beta chain. Its antigen is not known. Germline V gene sequence: CDR1 MNHEY, CDR2 SMNVEV (reference sequence). J gave up 11 bases and V 5 bases, and 21 bases lay outside the gene matches. The CDR3 runs to 18 residues. This entry comes from a study of shared clonotypes between healthy human individuals. Study as a whole: CD4 naive cells filled three plates per donor, CD4 memory three, CD8 naive two and CD8 memory one.

Study-level points and caveats: Relative to clonotypes present in all four donors, those not shared had lower generation probabilities.

Samples underwent the assay at deep level. Assay used: immunoSEQ multiplex PCR; TCRdb lists only in-frame clones, some missing. In the table there are 2 million to 2.5 million clones, about 90% of which are singletons. Sequences were obtained from naive CD4+ T cells from PBMCs. As to subset: CD45RA+ positively selected. The chain employs TRBV27 and TRBJ2-3, with 11 bases lining up with TRBD2. The receptor was derived from a man between 18 and 35 years old in good health. Some clones in this sample may be carry-over from other donors' samples. CDR3 in DNA: TGTGCCAGCAGTCCCCCTAGCGGGAGGCCCTATGGTACAAGTATGCAGTATTTT. Protein sequence: CASSPPSGRPYGTSMQYF.